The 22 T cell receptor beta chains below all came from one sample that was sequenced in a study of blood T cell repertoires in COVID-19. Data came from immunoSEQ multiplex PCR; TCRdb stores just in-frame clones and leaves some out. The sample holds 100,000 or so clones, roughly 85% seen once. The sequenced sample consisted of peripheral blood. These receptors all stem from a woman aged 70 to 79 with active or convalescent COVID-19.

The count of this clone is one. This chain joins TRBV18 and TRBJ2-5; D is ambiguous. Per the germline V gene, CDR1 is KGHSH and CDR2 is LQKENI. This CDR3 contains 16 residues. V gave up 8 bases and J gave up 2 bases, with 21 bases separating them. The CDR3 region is CASRKSVANPQETQYF. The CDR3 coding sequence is TGTGCCAGCCGTAAAAGCGTGGCGAACCCTCAAGAGACCCAGTACTTC. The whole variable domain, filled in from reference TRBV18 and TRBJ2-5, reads NAGVMQNPRHLVRRRGQEARLRCSPMKGHSHVYWYRQLPEEGLKFMVYLQKENIIDESGMPKERFSAEFPKEGPSILRIQQVVRGDSAAYFCASRKSVANPQETQYFGPGTRLLVL.

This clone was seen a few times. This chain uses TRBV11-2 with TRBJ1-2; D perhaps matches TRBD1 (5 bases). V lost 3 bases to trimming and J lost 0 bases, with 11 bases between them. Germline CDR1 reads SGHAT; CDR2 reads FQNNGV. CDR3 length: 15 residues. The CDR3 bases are TGTGCCAGCAGCTTCCCCCAGGGTCCTAACTATGGCTACACCTTC. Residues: CASSFPQGPNYGYTF.

DNA of the CDR3: TGTGCCAGCAGGGGGCGATCCTACGAGCAGTACTTC. It translates to CASRGRSYEQYF. The rearrangement links TRBV28 to TRBJ2-7, with D possibly being TRBD1 (5 bases). The CDR3 extends over 12 amino acids. Between the trimmed V and J ends, which lost 6 bases and 1 base, there was a span of 7 bases. The germline V gene encodes CDR1 MDHEN and CDR2 SYDVKM.

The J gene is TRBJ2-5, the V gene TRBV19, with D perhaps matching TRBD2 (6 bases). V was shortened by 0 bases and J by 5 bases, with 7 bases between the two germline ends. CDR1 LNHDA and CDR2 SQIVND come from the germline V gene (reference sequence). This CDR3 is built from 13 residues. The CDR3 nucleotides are TGTGCCAGTAGTATAGATCGGGGGGAGACCCAGTACTTC. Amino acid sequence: CASSIDRGETQYF.

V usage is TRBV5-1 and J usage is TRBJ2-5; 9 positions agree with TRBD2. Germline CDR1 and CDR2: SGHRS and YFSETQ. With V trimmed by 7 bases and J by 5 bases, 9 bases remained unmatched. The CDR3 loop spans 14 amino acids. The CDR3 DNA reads TGCGCCAGCTCGGCGGGAGGGTTCGGGGAGACCCAGTACTTC. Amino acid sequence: CASSAGGFGETQYF.

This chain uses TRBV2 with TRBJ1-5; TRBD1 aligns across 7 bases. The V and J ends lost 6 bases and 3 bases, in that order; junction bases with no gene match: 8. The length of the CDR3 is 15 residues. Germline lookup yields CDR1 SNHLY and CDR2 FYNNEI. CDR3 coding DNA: TGTGCCAGCAGCTCAGACGGACAGGTCAATCAGCCCCAGCATTTT. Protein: CASSSDGQVNQPQHF.

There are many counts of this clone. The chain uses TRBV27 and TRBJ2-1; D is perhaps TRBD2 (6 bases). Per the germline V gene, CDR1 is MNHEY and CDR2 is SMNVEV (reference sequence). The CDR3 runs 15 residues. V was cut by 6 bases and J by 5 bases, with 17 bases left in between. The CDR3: CASSRPGGENNEQFF. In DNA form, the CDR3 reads TGTGCCAGCAGCCGACCCGGGGGAGAGAACAATGAGCAGTTCTTC.

In DNA, the CDR3 is TGTGCCAGCAGTTTAGGGCAGGTCAGATACAGCAATCAGCCCCAGCATTTT. Translation gives CASSLGQVRYSNQPQHF. The rearrangement joins TRBV28 to TRBJ1-5, with D uncertain. V dropped 2 bases and J dropped 1 base, with 15 bases sitting between them. The CDR3 runs to 17 residues. Per germline, CDR1 MDHEN and CDR2 SYDVKM.

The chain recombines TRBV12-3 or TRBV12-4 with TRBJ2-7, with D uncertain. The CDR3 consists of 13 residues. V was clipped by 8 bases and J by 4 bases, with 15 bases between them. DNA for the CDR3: TGTGCCAGCGCCACAGATGAGAGATACGAGCAGTACTTC. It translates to CASATDERYEQYF.

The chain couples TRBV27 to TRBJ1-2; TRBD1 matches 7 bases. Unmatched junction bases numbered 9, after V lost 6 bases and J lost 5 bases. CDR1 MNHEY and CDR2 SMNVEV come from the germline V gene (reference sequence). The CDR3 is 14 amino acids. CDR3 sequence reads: CASRRDSKRYGYTF. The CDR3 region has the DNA TGTGCCAGCAGACGGGACAGTAAACGTTATGGCTACACCTTC.

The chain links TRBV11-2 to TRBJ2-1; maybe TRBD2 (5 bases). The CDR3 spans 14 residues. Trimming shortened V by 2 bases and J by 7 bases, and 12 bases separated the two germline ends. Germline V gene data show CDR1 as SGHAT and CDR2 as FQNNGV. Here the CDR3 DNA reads TGTGCCAGCAGCTTATATGCCGGGATAAATGAGCAGTTCTTC. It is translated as CASSLYAGINEQFF. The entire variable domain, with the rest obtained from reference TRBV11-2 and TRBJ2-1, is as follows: EAGVAQSPRYKIIEKRQSVAFWCNPISGHATLYWYQQILGQGPKLLIQFQNNGVVDDSQLPKDRFSAERLKGVDSTLKIQPAKLEDSAVYLCASSLYAGINEQFFGPGTRLTVL.

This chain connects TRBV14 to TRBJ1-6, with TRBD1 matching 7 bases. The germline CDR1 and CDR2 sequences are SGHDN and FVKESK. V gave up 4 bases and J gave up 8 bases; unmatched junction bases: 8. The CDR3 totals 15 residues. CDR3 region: CASSRNGQADSPLHF. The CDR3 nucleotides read TGTGCCAGCAGCCGTAACGGACAGGCGGATTCACCCCTCCACTTT. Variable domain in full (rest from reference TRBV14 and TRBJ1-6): EAGVTQFPSHSVIEKGQTVTLRCDPISGHDNLYWYRRVMGKEIKFLLHFVKESKQDESGMPNNRFLAERTGGTYSTLKVQPAELEDSGVYFCASSRNGQADSPLHFGNGTRLTVT.

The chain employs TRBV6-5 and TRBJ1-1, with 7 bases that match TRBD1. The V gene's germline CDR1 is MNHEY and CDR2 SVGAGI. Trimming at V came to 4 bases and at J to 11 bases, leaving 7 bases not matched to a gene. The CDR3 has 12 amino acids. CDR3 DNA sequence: TGTGCCAGCAGTTTGACAGGGTTTTTGGCTTTCTTT. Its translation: CASSLTGFLAFF.

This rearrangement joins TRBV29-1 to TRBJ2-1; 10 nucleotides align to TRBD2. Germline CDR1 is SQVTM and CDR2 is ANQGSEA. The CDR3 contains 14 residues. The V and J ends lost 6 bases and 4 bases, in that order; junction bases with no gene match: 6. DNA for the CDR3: TGCAGCGTAGACCTAGCGGGGGTATACAATGAGCAGTTCTTC. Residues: CSVDLAGVYNEQFF.

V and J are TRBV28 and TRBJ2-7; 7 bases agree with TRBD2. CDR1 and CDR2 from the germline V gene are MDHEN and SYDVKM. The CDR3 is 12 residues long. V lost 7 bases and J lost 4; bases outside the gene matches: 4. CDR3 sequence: CASMGGSYEQYF. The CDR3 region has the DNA TGTGCCAGCATGGGAGGGTCTTACGAGCAGTACTTC.

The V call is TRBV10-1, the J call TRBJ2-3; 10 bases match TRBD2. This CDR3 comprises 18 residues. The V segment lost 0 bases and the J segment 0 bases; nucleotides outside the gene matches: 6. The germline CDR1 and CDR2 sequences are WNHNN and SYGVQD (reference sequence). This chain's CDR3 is CASSESGSGGGSTDTQYF. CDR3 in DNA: TGCGCCAGCAGTGAGTCGGGAAGCGGGGGGGGTAGCACAGATACGCAGTATTTT.

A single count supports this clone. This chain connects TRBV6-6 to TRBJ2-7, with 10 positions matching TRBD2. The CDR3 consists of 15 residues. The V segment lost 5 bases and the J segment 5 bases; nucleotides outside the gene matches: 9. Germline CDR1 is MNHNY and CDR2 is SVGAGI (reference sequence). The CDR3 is CASSLALAGVHEQYF. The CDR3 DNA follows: TGTGCCAGCAGTCTGGCCCTAGCGGGAGTTCACGAGCAGTACTTC.

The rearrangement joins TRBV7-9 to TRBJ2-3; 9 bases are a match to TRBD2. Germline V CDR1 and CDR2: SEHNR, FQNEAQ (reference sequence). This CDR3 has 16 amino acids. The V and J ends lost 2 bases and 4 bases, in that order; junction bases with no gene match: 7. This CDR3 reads CASSLLAGVGPDTQYF. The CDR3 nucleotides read TGTGCCAGCAGCTTATTAGCGGGAGTGGGGCCAGATACGCAGTATTTT.

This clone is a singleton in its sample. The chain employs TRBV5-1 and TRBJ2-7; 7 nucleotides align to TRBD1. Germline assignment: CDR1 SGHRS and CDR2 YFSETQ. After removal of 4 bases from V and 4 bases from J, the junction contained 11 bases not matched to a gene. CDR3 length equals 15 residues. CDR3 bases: TGCGCCAGCAGCCGCAGGTCCGGGACAGATTACGAGCAGTACTTC. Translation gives CASSRRSGTDYEQYF.

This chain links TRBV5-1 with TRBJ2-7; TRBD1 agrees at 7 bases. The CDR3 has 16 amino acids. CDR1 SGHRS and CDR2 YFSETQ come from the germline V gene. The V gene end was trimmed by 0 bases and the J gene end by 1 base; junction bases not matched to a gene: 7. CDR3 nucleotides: TGCGCCAGCAGCTTGGGAGGGACAGCGATTTCCTACGAGCAGTACTTC. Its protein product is CASSLGGTAISYEQYF.

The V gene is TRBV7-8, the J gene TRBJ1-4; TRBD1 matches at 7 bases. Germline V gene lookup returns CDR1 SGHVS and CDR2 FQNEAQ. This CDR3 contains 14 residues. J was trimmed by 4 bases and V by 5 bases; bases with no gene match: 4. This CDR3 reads CASSLTGNNEKLFF. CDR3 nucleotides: TGTGCCAGCAGCCTGACAGGGAATAATGAAAAACTGTTTTTT.

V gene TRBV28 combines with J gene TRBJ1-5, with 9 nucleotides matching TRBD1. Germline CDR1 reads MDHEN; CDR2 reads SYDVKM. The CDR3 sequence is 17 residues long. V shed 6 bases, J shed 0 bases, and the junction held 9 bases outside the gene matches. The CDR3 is CASSTVGQGDSNQPQHF. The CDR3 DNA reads TGTGCCAGCAGCACGGTGGGACAGGGTGATAGCAATCAGCCCCAGCATTTT. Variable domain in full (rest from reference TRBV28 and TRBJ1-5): DVKVTQSSRYLVKRTGEKVFLECVQDMDHENMFWYRQDPGLGLRLIYFSYDVKMKEKGDIPEGYSVSREKKERFSLILESASTNQTSMYLCASSTVGQGDSNQPQHFGDGTRLSIL.